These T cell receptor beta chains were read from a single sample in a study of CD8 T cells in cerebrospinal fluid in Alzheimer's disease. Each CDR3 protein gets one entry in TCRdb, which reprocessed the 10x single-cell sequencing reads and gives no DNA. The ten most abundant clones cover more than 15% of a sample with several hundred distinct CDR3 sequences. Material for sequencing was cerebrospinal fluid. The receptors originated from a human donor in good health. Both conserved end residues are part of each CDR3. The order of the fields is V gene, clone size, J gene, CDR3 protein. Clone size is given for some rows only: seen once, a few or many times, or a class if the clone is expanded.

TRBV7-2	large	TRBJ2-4	CASSLAGPGAKNIQYF
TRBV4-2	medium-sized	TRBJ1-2	CASSQDFVTAPNYGYTF
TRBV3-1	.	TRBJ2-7	CASSRGLSSYEQYF
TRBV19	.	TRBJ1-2	CASSPSTSTGRLGYGYTF
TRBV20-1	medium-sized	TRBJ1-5	CSAGGVSNQPQHF
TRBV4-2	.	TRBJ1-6	CASSQDSGQNNSPLHF
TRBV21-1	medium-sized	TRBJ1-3	CASSSRDRGYGRLNTIYF
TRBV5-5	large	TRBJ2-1	CASSGTTGSYNEQFF
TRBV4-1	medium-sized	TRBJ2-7	CASSQDWGISYEQYF
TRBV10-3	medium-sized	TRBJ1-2	CAISESRGDYGYTF
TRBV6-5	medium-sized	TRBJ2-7	CASSYSIQLNEQYF
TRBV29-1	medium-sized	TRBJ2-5	CSVKTPGTQYF
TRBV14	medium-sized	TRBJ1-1	CASSRAGGAEAFF
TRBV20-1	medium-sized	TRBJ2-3	CSARAWDRGPDTQYF
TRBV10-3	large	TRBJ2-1	CARVLYNEQFF
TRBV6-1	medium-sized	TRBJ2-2	CASSAGQSGELFF
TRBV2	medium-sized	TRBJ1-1	CASSEVVAIRAFF
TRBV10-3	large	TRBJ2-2	CAIRKNRGTPASGTGELFF
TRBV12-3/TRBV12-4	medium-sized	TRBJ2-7	CASSRTGEQYF
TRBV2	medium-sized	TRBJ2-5	CASSEGQAPQETQYF
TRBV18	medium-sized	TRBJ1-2	CAGPLNYGYTF
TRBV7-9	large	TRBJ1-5	CASSLRGSNQPQHF
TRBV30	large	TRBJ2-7	CAWSTKYEQYF
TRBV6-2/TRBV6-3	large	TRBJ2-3	CASSYSYSWFEDTQYF
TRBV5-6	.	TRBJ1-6	CASSLGRGLTRGSPLHF
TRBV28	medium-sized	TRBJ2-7	CASSLPFYEQYF